These 5 T cell receptor beta chains came from one sample sequenced in a study of blood T cell repertoires in COVID-19. TCRdb's table, derived via immunoSEQ multiplex PCR, lists solely in-frame clones and lacks some. The profile shows about 190,000 clones, over 75% of them singletons. Sequencing was performed on peripheral blood. The receptor set was obtained from a man aged 50-60 years who had recovered from COVID-19.

The V and J genes are TRBV27 and TRBJ1-1; unclear D gene. Trimming cost V 6 bases and J 1 base, with 9 bases left between them. Germline V lookup: CDR1 MNHEY, CDR2 SMNVEV (reference sequence). CDR3 size: 13 residues. The CDR3 region has the DNA TGTGCCAGCAGCAGCGGACCGAACACTGAAGCTTTCTTT. Residues: CASSSGPNTEAFF.

In its sample, this clone was seen a few times. V is TRBV29-1 and J is TRBJ2-3, with 9 bases identical to TRBD2. J gave up 2 bases and V 2 bases, and 5 bases lay outside the gene matches. CDR1 and CDR2 (germline): SQVTM, ANQGSEA. This CDR3 is 15 amino acids long. DNA for the CDR3: TGCAGCGTTGAAAGTCTAGCGGGATACACAGATACGCAGTATTTT. It is translated as CSVESLAGYTDTQYF.

The chain carries TRBV7-9 and TRBJ2-3; tentative D call: TRBD2 (6 bases). The CDR3 sequence is 17 residues long. Germline V gene data show CDR1 as SEHNR and CDR2 as FQNEAQ (reference sequence). Trimming cost V 0 bases and J 4 bases, with 17 bases left between them. The CDR3 reads CASSLAVGGYLADTQYF. CDR3 coding DNA: TGTGCCAGCAGCTTAGCCGTGGGGGGATATTTAGCAGATACGCAGTATTTT.

V usage is TRBV29-1 and J usage is TRBJ2-7, with D possibly being TRBD2 (6 bases). V lost 5 bases to trimming and J lost 0 bases, with 14 bases between them. The CDR3 is made up of 14 amino acids. The germline V gene encodes CDR1 SQVTM and CDR2 ANQGSEA. The DNA of the CDR3 is TGCAGCGTTCGGGGGTCAGATGCCTCCTACGAGCAGTACTTC. Its translation: CSVRGSDASYEQYF.

The V gene is TRBV19, the J gene TRBJ2-2; 7 bases are shared with TRBD1. The germline CDR1 and CDR2 sequences are LNHDA and SQIVND (reference sequence). The CDR3 is 13 residues long. V gave up 9 bases and J gave up 4 bases; unmatched junction bases: 5. This CDR3 is CASNRGSTGELFF. In nucleotides, the CDR3 is TGTGCCAGCAACAGGGGTAGCACCGGGGAGCTGTTTTTT.